The present TCR beta chain was sequenced within a study of T-cell reconstitution after alpha-beta-depleted transplantation in children. The library targeted TCRbeta and was prepared with unique molecular identifiers. One entry per CDR3 protein, called by TCRdb with MiXCR from the PCR reads. Here the sample spans 450,000 to 600,000 distinct CDR3 sequences, 10% to 13% being singletons. Trimming cost V 1 base and J 4 bases; bases outside gene matches: 12. This CDR3 has 17 amino acids. Per germline, CDR1 LGHNA and CDR2 YNFKEQ. General study results and limits: At one year after transplant, newly produced T cells mostly accounted for T-cell counts and diversity. Some patients owed their high day-60 TCRbeta diversity to surviving recipient T cells and thymic progenitors. Expanded graft clones, several hundred of them, were reportedly the source of alpha-beta T cells about two months after transplant.

About this clonotype: Its antigen is as yet unknown.

The chain joins TRBV4-2 to TRBJ2-5; 7 bases line up with TRBD2. The source material was PBMCs, sampled before TCRalphabeta/CD19-depleted stem cell transplant. The sequence derives from a child younger than 10 with inherited bone marrow failure, due to receive a stem cell transplant. CDR3 in DNA: TGTGCCAGCAGCCAAGGCCGTTTTGCGGGAGTGTTAGAGACCCAGTACTTC. It yields the protein CASSQGRFAGVLETQYF.